This T cell receptor (beta chain) was sequenced for a study of T cells in women clearing cervical HPV infection. Using immunoSEQ multiplex PCR, the repertoire was profiled, and TCRdb retains in-frame clones only, with some absent. The sample holds over 30,000 clones. The V and J ends lost 7 bases and 7 bases respectively, with 19 bases between them. This CDR3 has 14 residues. As for this clone: The read terminates 3 residues before the CDR3 end, so the remaining end is supplied by the germline J gene.

The TCR was taken from a woman aged 18-70 years with a cervical HPV16 infection that either progressed to CIN3+ or cleared (not recorded which). The material sequenced was blood buffy coat. V usage is TRBV12-3 or TRBV12-4 and J usage is TRBJ1-1; D might be TRBD1 (6 bases). The part of the CDR3 DNA that was read is TGTGCCAGCAATCATGCCCTATTGGACAGTGAA. Translation gives CASNHALLDSE. The whole CDR3 reads CASNHALLDSEAFF.